These 27 T cell receptor beta chains originate from one sample sequenced in a study of T cells in Graves' hyperthyroidism and ophthalmopathy. Amplified regions were TCR beta CDR3 sequences from RNA transcripts. An initial round of RT-PCR targeting the TCR CDR3 relied on the HTBI primer set. TCRdb re-called the multiplex PCR reads with MiXCR, one entry per CDR3 protein. The data contain 350,000 to 400,000 distinct CDR3 sequences, 14% to 15% of them singletons. Sequenced input: blood. The receptors here all came from a woman in her twenties or thirties with Graves' hyperthyroidism.

J is TRBJ1-2 and V is TRBV11-2, with a possible D match to TRBD1 (6 bases). The CDR3 is made up of 15 amino acids. In germline, CDR1 is SGHAT, CDR2 FQNNGV. Trimming removed 5 bases at V and 2 bases at J, with 15 bases between. The CDR3 loop is CASSRGLGENYGYTF. The CDR3 region has the DNA TGTGCCAGCAGCAGGGGGTTGGGGGAAAACTATGGCTACACCTTC.

V and J are TRBV29-1 and TRBJ1-1; the match to TRBD1 covers 7 bases. CDR1 is SQVTM and CDR2 is ANQGSEA in the germline V gene. The CDR3 consists of 13 residues. The CDR3 protein is CKILQGENTEAFF. The CDR3 nucleotides read TGCAAGATCCTTCAGGGGGAGAACACTGAAGCTTTCTTT.

The genes are TRBV20-1 and TRBJ1-5; D unresolved. Trimming removed 4 bases at V and 4 bases at J, with 14 bases between. Germline values: CDR1 DFQATT, CDR2 SNEGSKA (reference sequence). This CDR3 is built from 14 residues. CDR3 sequence (DNA): TGCAGTGCTACGAAGAGGAAGAAGAATCAGCCCCAGCATTTT. Translating gives CSATKRKKNQPQHF.

At least ten counts were recorded for this clonotype. The rearrangement uses TRBV28 and TRBJ2-7; 10 bases are a match to TRBD2. Germline V gene sequence: CDR1 MDHEN, CDR2 SYDVKM. The trim removed 2 bases at V and 2 bases at J, leaving 9 bases unmatched. This CDR3 spans 17 amino acids. The CDR3 bases are TGTGCCAGCAGTTTAAGCCAGGGACTAGCGTCTACCTACGAGCAGTACTTC. Protein: CASSLSQGLASTYEQYF.

The CDR3 spells CSVEQEGSYEQYF. CDR3 nucleotide sequence: TGCAGCGTTGAACAGGAAGGCTCCTACGAGCAGTACTTC. This chain joins TRBV29-1 and TRBJ2-7; D unresolved. The CDR3 sequence is 13 residues long. V lost 2 bases to trimming and J lost 0 bases, with 8 bases between them. Germline assignment: CDR1 SQVTM and CDR2 ANQGSEA.

This chain connects TRBV19 to TRBJ2-1, with 14 bases that match TRBD2. Looked up from germline, CDR1 is LNHDA and CDR2 is SQIVND (reference sequence). The CDR3 has 17 residues. The J segment lost 5 bases and the V segment lost 6 bases, leaving 9 bases of the junction unmatched. The CDR3 nucleotides are TGTGCCAGTAGGGGACTAGCGGGAGTCCAGAAGGACAATGAGCAGTTCTTC. Translating it yields CASRGLAGVQKDNEQFF.

About this clonotype itself: This may be a read error, as it is one base from a much larger clone. This sequence joins TRBV2 and TRBJ2-5; D is possibly TRBD1 (6 bases). Trimming left V 4 bases short and J 5 bases short, with 17 bases between. Looked up from germline, CDR1 is SNHLY and CDR2 is FYNNEI. There are 15 residues in the CDR3. The CDR3 bases are TGTGCCAGCAGTGCGAGGGGGTTAAACAGGGAGACCCAGTACTTC. Translating gives CASSARGLNRETQYF.

This clonotype was counted between two and nine times. This rearrangement joins TRBV7-6 to TRBJ2-1; 11 bases fit TRBD2. The V gene end was trimmed by 5 bases and the J gene end by 2 bases; junction bases not matched to a gene: 17. Per germline, CDR1 SGHVS and CDR2 FNYEAQ. CDR3 length: 20 residues. CDR3 in DNA: TGTGCCAGCAGCAGAGAGGGTTCCCTAGCGGGAGGCCCAACCTACAATGAGCAGTTCTTC. Its protein is CASSREGSLAGGPTYNEQFF.

The V gene is TRBV25-1, the J gene TRBJ2-7; TRBD1 matches 8 bases. Unmatched junction bases numbered 4, after V lost 3 bases and J lost 0 bases. Germline-derived CDR1 and CDR2 are MGHDK and SYGVNS. The CDR3 totals 15 residues. This CDR3 reads CASSEQGALSYEQYF. In DNA form, the CDR3 reads TGTGCCAGCAGTGAGCAGGGGGCCCTCTCCTACGAGCAGTACTTC.

The rearrangement links TRBV20-1 to TRBJ2-3, with a possible D match to TRBD2 (5 bases). Trimming cost V 6 bases and J 4 bases, with 14 bases left between them. Germline V gene data show CDR1 as DFQATT and CDR2 as SNEGSKA (reference sequence). The CDR3 consists of 13 residues. CDR3 in DNA: TGCAGTGCCCCACGCTCCGGGGCAGATACGCAGTATTTT. Residues: CSAPRSGADTQYF.

This clonotype has a count of ten or more. The chain combines TRBV7-9 with TRBJ2-3, with 7 nucleotides matching TRBD2. The CDR3 sequence is 14 residues long. The germline V gene has CDR1 SEHNR and CDR2 FQNEAQ (reference sequence). Trimming removed 6 bases from V and 2 bases from J; junction bases left unmatched: 5. CDR3 DNA: TGTGCCAGCAGACCTACTAGCGACACAGATACGCAGTATTTT. It is translated as CASRPTSDTDTQYF.

This clonotype was counted many times. The chain employs TRBV29-1 and TRBJ2-1, with D possibly being TRBD1 or TRBD2 (5 bases each). CDR1 is SQVTM, CDR2 ANQGSEA, per germline. Trimming took 7 bases from V and 2 from J, leaving 9 bases between them. There are 12 residues in the CDR3. CDR3 loop: CSAGDAYNEQFF. CDR3 nucleotides: TGCAGCGCCGGGGACGCCTACAATGAGCAGTTCTTC.

The chain couples TRBV20-1 to TRBJ2-7; D is unclear. V lost 0 bases and J lost 5, with 14 bases in between. The CDR3 spans 14 residues. Germline V CDR1 and CDR2: DFQATT, SNEGSKA (reference sequence). Here the CDR3 DNA reads TGCAGTGCTAGAGATTACGGCTCCAGAAACGAGCAGTACTTC. This gives the protein CSARDYGSRNEQYF.

At least ten counts were recorded for this clonotype. The CDR3 loop reads CAISGVGTEAFF. The DNA of the CDR3 is TGTGCCATCTCAGGGGTCGGCACTGAAGCTTTCTTT. The chain combines TRBV12-3 or TRBV12-4 with TRBJ1-1, with D possibly TRBD1 on 6 matching bases. This CDR3 is 12 amino acids long. Trimming removed 10 bases from V and 4 bases from J, with 13 bases in between.

V gene TRBV6-1 combines with J gene TRBJ1-1, with a possible D match to TRBD1 (6 bases). The CDR3 contains 14 residues. Germline lookup yields CDR1 MNHNS and CDR2 SASEGT. V was cut by 10 bases and J by 4 bases, with 19 bases left in between. CDR3 amino acids: CATDRSQGGTEAFF. The CDR3 nucleotides are TGTGCCACCGACCGCTCACAGGGTGGCACTGAAGCTTTCTTT.

This chain links TRBV10-3 with TRBJ2-1; 11 positions agree with TRBD2. With 6 bases clipped from V and 4 bases from J, the junction kept 5 bases outside the gene matches. Per germline, CDR1 ENHRY and CDR2 SYGVKD. CDR3 length: 15 residues. Written as DNA, the CDR3 is TGTGCCATCAGAGCCCTAGCGGGAGGATACAATGAGCAGTTCTTC. This gives the protein CAIRALAGGYNEQFF.

The chain is built from TRBV7-2 and TRBJ2-3; D unclear. The germline V gene has CDR1 SGHTA and CDR2 FQGNSA. V lost 1 base and J 0 bases, leaving 8 bases between the germline ends. The CDR3 has 15 amino acids. The CDR3 DNA follows: TGTGCCAGCAGCTTAGATAGGTATAGCACAGATACGCAGTATTTT. Translated, it gives CASSLDRYSTDTQYF.

This clonotype was recorded at least ten times. The chain couples TRBV20-1 to TRBJ2-1, with TRBD2 identical over 14 bases. There are 14 residues in the CDR3. CDR1 DFQATT and CDR2 SNEGSKA come from the germline V gene (reference sequence). V was clipped by 3 bases and J by 8 bases; unmatched bases: 3. CDR3 sequence (DNA): TGCAGTGCTAGTAGACTAGCGGGAGGGGATGAGCAGTTCTTC. This sequence encodes CSASRLAGGDEQFF.

This clonotype was picked up many times. This chain connects TRBV28 to TRBJ1-2, with unresolved D. Germline CDR1 MDHEN, CDR2 SYDVKM. V was trimmed by 5 bases and J by 5 bases, leaving 18 bases between them. CDR3 length equals 15 residues. DNA of the CDR3: TGTGCCAGCAGTCCGCTTGAGTTATTTGGATATGGCTACACCTTC. It translates to CASSPLELFGYGYTF.

The chain employs TRBV5-1 and TRBJ2-1; 7 bases map to TRBD2. The length of the CDR3 is 14 residues. V dropped 2 bases and J dropped 4; count of bases not matched to a gene: 3. Germline CDR1 reads SGHRS; CDR2 reads YFSETQ. In DNA, the CDR3 is TGCGCCAGCAGCTTCCGGGAGGTGTACAATGAGCAGTTCTTC. This encodes CASSFREVYNEQFF.

This clonotype was seen at least ten times. This sequence joins TRBV11-2 and TRBJ2-2, with no clear D. The length of the CDR3 is 16 residues. The V and J ends lost 4 bases and 14 bases respectively, with 26 bases between them. Germline CDR1 and CDR2: SGHAT and FQNNGV. The CDR3 region is CASSSKTGPRNGVLFF. In DNA form, the CDR3 reads TGTGCCAGCAGCTCCAAAACCGGGCCAAGGAATGGGGTACTGTTTTTT.

The sample holds a few counts of this clonotype. The chain recombines TRBV4-1 with TRBJ2-5; the D is unclear. V lost 2 bases and J lost 5, with 15 bases in between. This CDR3 is 15 amino acids long. Germline V gene data show CDR1 as MGHRA and CDR2 as YSYEKL. The DNA of the CDR3 is TGCGCCAGCAGCCAATACCGCGGAGCCAGCGAGACCCAGTACTTC. It is translated as CASSQYRGASETQYF.

The chain has TRBV19 and TRBJ1-1, with 11 bases identical to TRBD1. The ends lost 5 bases at V and 0 bases at J; junction bases unmatched: 8. Germline V gene lookup returns CDR1 LNHDA and CDR2 SQIVND (reference sequence). The CDR3 spans 17 residues. The CDR3 DNA reads TGTGCCAGTAGTGCCGGGACAGGGGGTACAATGAACACTGAAGCTTTCTTT. Translated, it gives CASSAGTGGTMNTEAFF.

This clonotype was observed many times. The rearrangement uses TRBV24-1 and TRBJ1-5; tentative D call: TRBD1 (5 bases). The germline V and J ends were trimmed by 4 bases and 1 base, with 13 bases remaining between them. CDR1 is KGHDR and CDR2 is SFDVKD in the germline V gene. The CDR3 is made up of 16 amino acids. The CDR3 reads CATSERGGGSNQPQHF. CDR3 sequence (DNA): TGTGCCACCAGTGAACGGGGGGGAGGGAGCAATCAGCCCCAGCATTTT.

This clonotype was seen at least ten times. This chain joins TRBV5-1 and TRBJ1-6, with 11 bases that match TRBD1. Per germline, CDR1 SGHRS and CDR2 YFSETQ. V lost 2 bases, J lost 5 bases, and 9 bases stayed unmatched. This CDR3 is built from 18 residues. CDR3 sequence reads: CASSFQPRTGGDNSPLHF. DNA for the CDR3: TGCGCCAGCAGCTTCCAGCCGAGGACAGGGGGCGATAATTCACCCCTCCACTTT.

This clonotype was observed many times. The chain is built from TRBV5-1 and TRBJ1-1; TRBD1 agrees at 10 bases. The germline CDR1 and CDR2 sequences are SGHRS and YFSETQ. The CDR3 is 15 residues long. The ends lost 3 bases at V and 4 bases at J; junction bases unmatched: 6. CDR3 amino acids: CASSSRQGASTEAFF. The CDR3 coding sequence is TGCGCCAGCAGCTCGAGACAGGGGGCGAGCACTGAAGCTTTCTTT.

The rearrangement links TRBV24-1 to TRBJ1-2; no definite D call. This CDR3 is 13 amino acids long. The germline gives CDR1 KGHDR, CDR2 SFDVKD. The V end was cut by 0 bases, the J end by 6 bases, with 7 bases between. In DNA, the CDR3 is TGTGCCACCAGTGATTTGCCCGGGGATGGCTACACCTTC. Translation gives CATSDLPGDGYTF.